This TCR beta chain was profiled in a study of cytomegalovirus exposure and HLA in healthy donors. Notes on the study in general: Across donors, most TCRs were seen rarely, yet some public ones were widespread. Owing to their indistinguishability, certain V segments, notably TRBV6-2 and TRBV6-3, were excluded.

Donors in the study were healthy people who gave bone marrow. Comment on this clone: The antigen remains unidentified.

Primers: 60 Vbeta forward and 13 Jbeta reverse. Clones were read by immunoSEQ multiplex PCR, and TCRdb kept only the in-frame ones, dropping some. The repertoire includes around 140,000 clones, roughly four fifths of them detected once, and approximately 9.7% sits in the top ten. Trimming stripped 1 base from V and 0 bases from J, with 10 bases between. This CDR3 region has 15 residues. In germline, CDR1 is SGHNT, CDR2 YYREEE (reference sequence). The clonotype comes from a woman in her sixties in good health and CMV-seropositive. The chain couples TRBV5-4 to TRBJ1-2, with D unclear. Sample: PBMCs. The CDR3 DNA reads TGTGCCAGCAGCTTGTTCGGAGATACTAACTATGGCTACACCTTC. This encodes CASSLFGDTNYGYTF.